Sequencing of this T cell receptor (beta chain) was carried out in a study of T cell responses to AZD1222 COVID-19 vaccine. Study-wide background: Analyses pooled second doses at about 4 or about 12 weeks. General observations from the study: The span of vaccine-associated CD4 TCRs extended across spike, with dominance at 160-218 and 743-854. Nearly half of spike-specific TCRs reportedly target variant regions that are unmutated in the B.1.351 and B.1.1.7 variants.

Concerning this clone itself: Its antigen remains unidentified.

The ends were cut back, 4 bases at V and 8 bases at J, with 16 bases in the middle. Germline CDR1 reads SGHKS; CDR2 reads YYEKEE (reference sequence). The CDR3 loop spans 14 amino acids. The data were produced by immunoSEQ multiplex PCR, yet TCRdb's version contains in-frame clones alone and is incomplete. Of about 100,000 clones listed, nearly 90% are singletons. The input for sequencing was peripheral blood, taken on day 0 of AZD1222 vaccination. The origin of this receptor is an adult in good health. The chain couples TRBV5-5 to TRBJ2-1; tentatively, D is TRBD2 (6 bases). CDR3 residues: CASSGRAGDYEQFF. CDR3 sequence (DNA): TGTGCCAGCAGCGGTCGGGCTGGGGACTATGAGCAGTTCTTC.